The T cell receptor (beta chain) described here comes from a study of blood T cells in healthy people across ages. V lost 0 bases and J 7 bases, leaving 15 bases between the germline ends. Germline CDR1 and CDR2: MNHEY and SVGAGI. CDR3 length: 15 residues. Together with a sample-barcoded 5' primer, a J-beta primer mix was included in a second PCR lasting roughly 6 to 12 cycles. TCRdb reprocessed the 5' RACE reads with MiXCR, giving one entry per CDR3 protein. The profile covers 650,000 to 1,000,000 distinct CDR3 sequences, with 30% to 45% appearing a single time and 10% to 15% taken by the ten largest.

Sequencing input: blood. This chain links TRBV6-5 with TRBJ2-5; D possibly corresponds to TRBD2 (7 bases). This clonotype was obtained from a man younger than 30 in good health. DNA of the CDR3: TGTGCCAGCAGTTACTCGGCGGGGGCCTACGGGACCCAGTACTTC. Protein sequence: CASSYSAGAYGTQYF.